These 28 T cell receptor beta chains originate from one sample sequenced in a study of cytomegalovirus exposure and HLA in healthy donors. This PCR relied on a set of 60 Vbeta primers and 13 Jbeta primers. Profiling relied on immunoSEQ multiplex PCR, and the TCRdb table lists in-frame clones only, not all of them. The repertoire holds 100,000 to 150,000 clones, with over 70% as singletons. The sample consisted of PBMCs. These receptors were collected from a woman in her thirties or forties in good health and CMV-seronegative.

The rearrangement uses TRBV28 and TRBJ1-4; D is undetermined. Trimming pared 8 bases from V and 0 bases from J, leaving 13 bases between. This CDR3 is built from 15 residues. Per the germline V gene, CDR1 is MDHEN and CDR2 is SYDVKM. The CDR3 reads CASRGAGTTNEKLFF. The CDR3 DNA is TGTGCCAGCCGGGGTGCGGGCACAACTAATGAAAAACTGTTTTTT.

The chain links TRBV5-1 to TRBJ1-2; possible D gene TRBD1, 5 bases. The CDR3 consists of 19 residues. V was shortened by 3 bases and J by 0 bases, with 24 bases between the two germline ends. The germline gives CDR1 SGHRS, CDR2 YFSETQ. The CDR3 DNA reads TGCGCCAGCAGCTCAACCGCAATACCGCCTGACAGTCCTAACTATGGCTACACCTTC. Amino acid sequence: CASSSTAIPPDSPNYGYTF.

The chain couples TRBV15 to TRBJ2-2; maybe TRBD2 (6 bases). The CDR3 totals 14 residues. CDR1 is LNHNV, CDR2 YYDKDF, per germline (reference sequence). The V end lost 0 bases, the J end lost 5 bases, and 7 bases lay between the germline ends. The CDR3: CATSREAGTGELFF. The CDR3 DNA sequence: TGTGCCACCAGCAGAGAGGCGGGAACCGGGGAGCTGTTTTTT.

The chain's CDR3 is CASSQDQAGWETQYF. DNA of the CDR3: TGTGCCAGCAGCCAAGATCAGGCGGGCTGGGAGACCCAGTACTTC. The J gene is TRBJ2-5, the V gene TRBV4-2; possibly TRBD2 for D (5 bases). Germline CDR1 is LGHNA and CDR2 is YNFKEQ. CDR3 length: 15 residues. Trimming took off 0 bases at V and 5 bases at J, with 13 bases between the two ends.

The rearrangement joins TRBV2 to TRBJ1-1; possibly TRBD1 for D (6 bases). CDR3 size: 15 residues. V lost 6 bases to trimming and J lost 1 base, with 15 bases between them. Germline V CDR1 and CDR2: SNHLY, FYNNEI. The CDR3 sequence: CASRGEQGENTEAFF. CDR3 coding DNA: TGTGCCAGCAGGGGAGAACAGGGAGAGAACACTGAAGCTTTCTTT.

V gene TRBV19 combines with J gene TRBJ2-7, with a possible D match to TRBD1 (6 bases). Trimming left V 7 bases short and J 6 bases short, with 16 bases between. Per germline, CDR1 LNHDA and CDR2 SQIVND (reference sequence). CDR3 length equals 13 residues. DNA of the CDR3: TGTGCCAGTACGGACGAGGGGGAAGTCGAGCAGTACTTC. This codes for CASTDEGEVEQYF.

The genes are TRBV6-5 and TRBJ1-5; unclear D gene. Per the germline V gene, CDR1 is MNHEY and CDR2 is SVGAGI. Trimming shortened V by 2 bases and J by 1 base, and 6 bases separated the two germline ends. The CDR3 contains 14 residues. The CDR3 nucleotides are TGTGCCAGCAGTTACAAACAGAGCAATCAGCCCCAGCATTTT. The encoded protein is CASSYKQSNQPQHF.

V and J are TRBV7-2 and TRBJ2-3, with 9 bases matching TRBD2. The germline CDR1 and CDR2 sequences are SGHTA and FQGNSA. The CDR3 spans 14 residues. V was pared by 7 bases and J by 2 bases, with 4 bases of the junction left unmatched. CDR3 in amino acids: CASKIAGDTDTQYF. The CDR3 DNA is TGTGCCAGCAAAATAGCGGGGGACACAGATACGCAGTATTTT.

The V gene is TRBV5-4, the J gene TRBJ2-5, with D possibly TRBD1 on 5 matching bases. CDR1 is SGHNT, CDR2 YYREEE, per germline (reference sequence). The CDR3 is made up of 16 amino acids. V lost 0 bases, J lost 2 bases, and 14 bases lay in between. CDR3 sequence: CASSLGSGLGQETQYF. In DNA, the CDR3 is TGTGCCAGCAGCTTGGGGTCAGGGTTGGGGCAAGAGACCCAGTACTTC.

The chain is built from TRBV5-4 and TRBJ2-1; 9 bases align to TRBD2. The junction had 16 bases not matched to a gene; V was cut back by 1 base and J by 8 bases. Germline loops: CDR1 SGHNT, CDR2 YYREEE (reference sequence). The CDR3 consists of 18 residues. The CDR3 here is CASSLFRRGTSSGDEQFF. CDR3 sequence (DNA): TGTGCCAGCAGCTTGTTCCGTCGGGGGACTAGCTCCGGGGATGAGCAGTTCTTC.

This clone has more than one count but fewer than ten. The CDR3 is CASSPVGPLDYSPLHF. The CDR3 DNA reads TGTGCCAGCAGCCCTGTTGGCCCCTTGGACTATTCACCCCTCCACTTT. The J gene is TRBJ1-6, the V gene TRBV6-6, with D uncertain. The CDR3 length is 16 residues. V lost 6 bases, J lost 8 bases, and 20 bases lay in between. The germline V gene has CDR1 MNHNY and CDR2 SVGAGI (reference sequence).

This clone was detected only once. The rearrangement links TRBV4-1 to TRBJ2-1, with a weak D call TRBD2 (5 bases). The CDR3 extends over 16 amino acids. V shed 1 base and J shed 1 base, with 11 bases lying between them. Per the germline V gene, CDR1 is MGHRA and CDR2 is YSYEKL. The CDR3 DNA reads TGCGCCAGCAGCCAAGGCACACAGCGGTCCTACAATGAGCAGTTCTTC. Translating it yields CASSQGTQRSYNEQFF.

The rearrangement links TRBV5-1 to TRBJ2-5; D remains unclear. This CDR3 spans 16 amino acids. CDR1 and CDR2 (germline): SGHRS, YFSETQ. The V end lost 0 bases, the J end lost 1 base, and 13 bases lay between the germline ends. The CDR3 DNA reads as TGCGCCAGCAGCTTGGGGGCGTTGGGCAGCCAAGAGACCCAGTACTTC. It translates to CASSLGALGSQETQYF.

This chain links TRBV2 with TRBJ1-2; D is perhaps TRBD1 (5 bases). V was clipped by 6 bases and J by 1 base, with 12 bases between them. Germline V gene data show CDR1 as SNHLY and CDR2 as FYNNEI. The CDR3 has 14 amino acids. DNA of the CDR3: TGTGCCAGCAGCGGAACAGGCCGTAACTATGGCTACACCTTC. Translation: CASSGTGRNYGYTF.

This clone is medium-sized within its sample. The chain combines TRBV7-8 with TRBJ2-1; TRBD2 agrees at 13 bases. Germline V gives CDR1 SGHVS, CDR2 FQNEAQ. J was trimmed by 4 bases and V by 6 bases; bases with no gene match: 9. The CDR3 has 17 residues. The DNA of the CDR3 is TGTGCCAGCAGTGGACTAGCGGGGGCCCTCAGGTACAATGAGCAGTTCTTC. Its translation: CASSGLAGALRYNEQFF.

This chain links TRBV7-3 with TRBJ2-7; the match to TRBD1 covers 12 bases. Germline V gene lookup returns CDR1 SGHTA and CDR2 FQGTGA. The CDR3 sequence is 16 residues long. V shed 5 bases and J 5 bases; nucleotides not matched to a gene: 10. CDR3 DNA: TGTGCCAGCAGCCCCCGGGACAGGGGGCAACTACACGAGCAGTACTTC. Translation: CASSPRDRGQLHEQYF.

In its sample, this clone was seen once. This chain connects TRBV7-9 to TRBJ2-3; possible D gene TRBD2, 6 bases. V gave up 5 bases and J gave up 4 bases, with 16 bases separating them. This CDR3 has 15 amino acids. Germline CDR1 and CDR2: SEHNR and FQNEAQ (reference sequence). CDR3 coding DNA: TGTGCCAGCAGCGGAGGGGACGGAGGGGCAGATACGCAGTATTTT. It translates to CASSGGDGGADTQYF.

Concerning this clone itself: The DNA is left out, because the CDR3 cannot be placed on it with certainty; the CDR3 is given as TCRdb lists it. The gene calls are TRBV6-1 and TRBJ1-1. The CDR3 length equals 14 residues, ends included. Germline V gives CDR1 MNHNS, CDR2 SASEGT. The CDR3 sequence: CASFGNGGGTEAFF.

V gene TRBV7-2 combines with J gene TRBJ2-7; possible D gene TRBD1, 6 bases. Germline CDR1 reads SGHTA; CDR2 reads FQGNSA. The CDR3 runs 15 residues. The V end lost 5 bases, the J end lost 2 bases, and 16 bases lay between the germline ends. The chain's CDR3 is CASSRPGHETYEQYF. DNA for the CDR3: TGTGCCAGCAGCCGCCCGGGACACGAGACCTACGAGCAGTACTTC.

This sequence joins TRBV4-3 and TRBJ2-7; 7 bases fit TRBD1. V lost 0 bases and J lost 3; bases outside the gene matches: 14. The CDR3 length is 18 residues. Germline V CDR1 and CDR2: LGHNA, YSLEER. In DNA, the CDR3 is TGCGCCAGCAGCCAAGATGTGGGGTTAGGGGGCGCCGGCTACGAGCAGTACTTC. Translating it yields CASSQDVGLGGAGYEQYF.

The chain couples TRBV7-2 to TRBJ2-7, with 7 bases that match TRBD1. Per the germline V gene, CDR1 is SGHTA and CDR2 is FQGNSA. The junction had 6 bases not matched to a gene; V was cut back by 5 bases and J by 2 bases. The CDR3 runs 14 residues. CDR3 sequence reads: CASSPGQVPYEQYF. CDR3 sequence (DNA): TGTGCCAGCAGCCCTGGACAGGTTCCCTACGAGCAGTACTTC.

The chain recombines TRBV7-2 with TRBJ2-5; the match to TRBD1 covers 8 bases. Germline assignment: CDR1 SGHTA and CDR2 FQGNSA. V shed 5 bases, J shed 4 bases, and the junction held 6 bases outside the gene matches. The CDR3 is 14 amino acids. The CDR3 region has the DNA TGTGCCAGCAGCCGAAGCCAGGGGGCAGAGACCCAGTACTTC. Translating gives CASSRSQGAETQYF.

V gene TRBV28 combines with J gene TRBJ2-7, with 15 bases aligning to TRBD2. J was trimmed by 3 bases and V by 8 bases; bases with no gene match: 8. The CDR3 is 16 residues long. The V gene's germline CDR1 is MDHEN and CDR2 SYDVKM. CDR3 in amino acids: CASLGLAGGGYYEQYF. CDR3 coding DNA: TGTGCCAGCTTAGGACTAGCGGGAGGGGGGTACTACGAGCAGTACTTC. Based on the CDR3 plus reference TRBV28 and TRBJ2-7, the full variable domain is DVKVTQSSRYLVKRTGEKVFLECVQDMDHENMFWYRQDPGLGLRLIYFSYDVKMKEKGDIPEGYSVSREKKERFSLILESASTNQTSMYLCASLGLAGGGYYEQYFGPGTRLTVT.

The rearrangement uses TRBV4-1 and TRBJ2-1; 8 nucleotides agree with TRBD2. Trimming at V came to 4 bases and at J to 6 bases, leaving 5 bases not matched to a gene. The germline V gene has CDR1 MGHRA and CDR2 YSYEKL. The CDR3 has 14 amino acids. CDR3 in DNA: TGCGCCAGCAGCCTACGGGGGGGAGGCAATGAGCAGTTCTTC. Protein product: CASSLRGGGNEQFF.

V and J are TRBV19 and TRBJ2-7, with 7 bases identical to TRBD2. The CDR3 loop spans 16 amino acids. The trim removed 6 bases at V and 0 bases at J, leaving 11 bases unmatched. CDR1 and CDR2 from the germline V gene are LNHDA and SQIVND (reference sequence). CDR3 sequence (DNA): TGTGCCAGTAGCACAAGCGGGACGGAGGGCTCCTACGAGCAGTACTTC. Translated, it gives CASSTSGTEGSYEQYF.

This clone appeared a single time. J is TRBJ2-5 and V is TRBV7-9; D gene ambiguous. The CDR3 is 14 amino acids. Germline loops: CDR1 SEHNR, CDR2 FQNEAQ (reference sequence). V was clipped by 3 bases and J by 0 bases, with 8 bases between them. CDR3 coding DNA: TGTGCCAGCAGCTTCTTCGAGAACCAAGAGACCCAGTACTTC. Its protein product is CASSFFENQETQYF.

The J gene is TRBJ2-7, the V gene TRBV2; no clear D. This CDR3 is 12 amino acids long. The germline gives CDR1 SNHLY, CDR2 FYNNEI. The germline V and J ends were trimmed by 6 bases and 4 bases, with 10 bases remaining between them. The CDR3 loop is CASRPLHYEQYF. The CDR3 DNA follows: TGTGCCAGCAGGCCTTTACATTACGAGCAGTACTTC.

This chain joins TRBV15 and TRBJ1-1; D unresolved. The CDR3 contains 14 residues. The V gene's germline CDR1 is LNHNV and CDR2 YYDKDF (reference sequence). V lost 8 bases to trimming and J lost 0 bases, with 13 bases between them. The chain's CDR3 is CATVPTPMNTEAFF. In DNA, the CDR3 is TGTGCCACCGTACCAACACCGATGAACACTGAAGCTTTCTTT.